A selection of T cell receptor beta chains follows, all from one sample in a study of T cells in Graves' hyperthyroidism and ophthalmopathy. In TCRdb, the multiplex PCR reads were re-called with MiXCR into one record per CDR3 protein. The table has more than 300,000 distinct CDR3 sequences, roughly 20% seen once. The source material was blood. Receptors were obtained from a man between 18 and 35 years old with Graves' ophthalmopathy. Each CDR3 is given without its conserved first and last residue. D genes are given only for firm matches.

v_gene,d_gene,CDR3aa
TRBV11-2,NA,ASSLVQAGGQDEQF
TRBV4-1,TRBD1,ASSQGDRGFTEAF
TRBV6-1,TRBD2,ASELAGGPGKQF
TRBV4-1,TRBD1,ASSQGPKQGINTEAF
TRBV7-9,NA,ASSTQTGNTEAF
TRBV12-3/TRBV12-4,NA,ASSLPPRTTEAF
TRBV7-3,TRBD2,ASSLAGTSVSMGELF
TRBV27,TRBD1,ASSRDSRYGYT
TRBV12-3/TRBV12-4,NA,ASILAGQNSPLH
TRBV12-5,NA,ASGLGGGRTSTDTQY
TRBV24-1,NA,ATSLYAGTQY
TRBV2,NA,ASIPPGNEQF
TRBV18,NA,ASSLSAGTLNTEAF
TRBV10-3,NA,AISQQNTEAF
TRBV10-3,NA,AISESEASETQY
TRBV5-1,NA,ASSSSDSRWGYT
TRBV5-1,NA,AGSSLQSNEKLF
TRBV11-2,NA,ASSLEFRGWGSYNEQF
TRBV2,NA,ASRAGGVEAF
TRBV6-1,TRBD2,ASSDLAGVKDTQY
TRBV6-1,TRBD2,ASSLTSGGARYNEQF
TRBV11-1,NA,ASSPTKLAAEQY
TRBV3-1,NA,ASSQEMSPYEQY
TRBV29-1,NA,SVARTDYEQY
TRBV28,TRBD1,ASRQGADFGSPLH
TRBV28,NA,ASSPNRKGDAF
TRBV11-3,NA,ASSPRGARNNEQF
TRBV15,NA,ATSRVNTEAF
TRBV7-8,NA,ASSSTRGQY
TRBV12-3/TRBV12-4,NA,ASRRGATDTQY
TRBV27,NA,ARAGSWRNEQF
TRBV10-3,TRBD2,AISSGERGTGDTQY
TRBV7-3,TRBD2,ASSETGTSGGGTQETQY
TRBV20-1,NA,SARDEGGYT
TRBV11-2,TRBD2,ASGGGTYEQY
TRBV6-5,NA,ASSYWRATDTQY
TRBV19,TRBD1,ASETGSNTEAF
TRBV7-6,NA,ASSLEGGMGGASGNTIY
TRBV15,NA,ATSRVPGLGNQPQH
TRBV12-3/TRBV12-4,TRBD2,ASSFYRSGGASYEQY
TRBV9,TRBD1,ASSGQSRGGTEAF
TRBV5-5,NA,ASSLSRTERVNSPLH
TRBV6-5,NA,ASSLQDTGELF
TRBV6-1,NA,ASSELNRRNQPQH
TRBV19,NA,ASSIVVFNQPQH
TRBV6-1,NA,ASRRPGSGNTIY
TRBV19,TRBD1,ASSTGLTGNRYEQY
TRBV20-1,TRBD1,SARPRGTYNEQF
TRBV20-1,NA,SAYRSSYNEQF
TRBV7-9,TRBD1,ASSHVQGANTEAF
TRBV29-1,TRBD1,SVDGQEDYGYT
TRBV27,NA,ASSLEQTGTEAF
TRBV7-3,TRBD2,ASSTGLAGGRGEQF
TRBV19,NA,ASRGQLPDGYT
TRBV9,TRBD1,ASSPTGGILETQY
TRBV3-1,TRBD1,ASSQGSGGISYEQY
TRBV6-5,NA,ASSYSSQPQH
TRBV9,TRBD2,ASSAAGGTTYEQY
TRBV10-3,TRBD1,AVTGDGNEQY